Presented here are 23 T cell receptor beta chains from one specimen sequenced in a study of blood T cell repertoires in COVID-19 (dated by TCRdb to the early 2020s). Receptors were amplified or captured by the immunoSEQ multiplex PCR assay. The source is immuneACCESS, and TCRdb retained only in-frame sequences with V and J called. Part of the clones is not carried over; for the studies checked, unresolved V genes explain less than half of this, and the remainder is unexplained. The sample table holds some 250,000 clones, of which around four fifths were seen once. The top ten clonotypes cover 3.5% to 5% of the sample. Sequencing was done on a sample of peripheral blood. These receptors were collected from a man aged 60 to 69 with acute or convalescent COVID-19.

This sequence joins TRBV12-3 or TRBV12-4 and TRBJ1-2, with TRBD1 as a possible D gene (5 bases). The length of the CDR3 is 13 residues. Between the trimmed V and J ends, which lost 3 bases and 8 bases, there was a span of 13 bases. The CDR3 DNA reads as TGTGCCAGCAGTTTCCGCCACCAGGGAGGCTACACCTTC. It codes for CASSFRHQGGYTF.

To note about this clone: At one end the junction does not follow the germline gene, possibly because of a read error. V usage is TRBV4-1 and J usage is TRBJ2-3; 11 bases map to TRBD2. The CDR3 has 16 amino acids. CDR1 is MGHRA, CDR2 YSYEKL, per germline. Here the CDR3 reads CASSQGTSGSTDTQYF. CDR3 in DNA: TGCGCCAGCAGTCAAGGGACTAGCGGCAGCACAGATACGCAGTATTTT.

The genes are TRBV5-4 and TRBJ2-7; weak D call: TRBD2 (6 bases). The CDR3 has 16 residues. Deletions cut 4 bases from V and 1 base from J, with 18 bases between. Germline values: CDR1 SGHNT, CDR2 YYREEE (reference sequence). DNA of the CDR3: TGTGCCAGCAGCGCGGGACCAGACTTTATTTCCTACGAGCAGTACTTC. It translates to CASSAGPDFISYEQYF.

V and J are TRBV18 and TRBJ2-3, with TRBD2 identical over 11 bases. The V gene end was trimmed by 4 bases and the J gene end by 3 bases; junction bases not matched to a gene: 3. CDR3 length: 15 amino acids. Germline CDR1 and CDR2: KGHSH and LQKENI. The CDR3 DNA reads TGTGCCAGCTCACGGGGGACTAGCGGTACAGATACGCAGTATTTT. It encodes CASSRGTSGTDTQYF.

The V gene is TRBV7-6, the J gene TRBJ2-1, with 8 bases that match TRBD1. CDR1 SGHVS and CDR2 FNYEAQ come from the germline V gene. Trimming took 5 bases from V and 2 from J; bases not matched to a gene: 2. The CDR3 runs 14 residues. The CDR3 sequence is CASSPDRAYNEQFF. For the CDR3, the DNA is TGTGCCAGCAGCCCGGACAGGGCCTACAATGAGCAGTTCTTC.

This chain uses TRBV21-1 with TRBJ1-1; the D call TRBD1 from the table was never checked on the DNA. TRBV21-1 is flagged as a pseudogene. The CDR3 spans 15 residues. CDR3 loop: CASSRRGTESFEAFF. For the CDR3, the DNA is TGTGCCAGCAGTCGAAGGGGGACAGAAAGTTTTGAAGCTTTCTTT.

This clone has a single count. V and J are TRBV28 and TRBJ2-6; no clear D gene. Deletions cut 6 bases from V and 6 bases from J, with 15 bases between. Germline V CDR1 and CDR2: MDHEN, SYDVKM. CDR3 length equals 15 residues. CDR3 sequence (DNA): TGTGCCAGCAGCCCCCTTCTAGGTGTGGCCAACGTCCTGACTTTC. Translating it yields CASSPLLGVANVLTF.

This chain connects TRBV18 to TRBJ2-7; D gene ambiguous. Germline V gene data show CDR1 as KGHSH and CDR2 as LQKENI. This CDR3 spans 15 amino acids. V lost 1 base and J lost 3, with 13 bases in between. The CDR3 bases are TGTGCCAGCTCACCACGGCCAAACAGCTACTACGAGCAGTACTTC. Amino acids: CASSPRPNSYYEQYF.

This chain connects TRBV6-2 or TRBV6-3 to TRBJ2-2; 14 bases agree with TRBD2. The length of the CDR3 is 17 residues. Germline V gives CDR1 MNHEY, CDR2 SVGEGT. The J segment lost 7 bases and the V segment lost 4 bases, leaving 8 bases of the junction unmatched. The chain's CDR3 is CASSSPTSGRAGGELFF. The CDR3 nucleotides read TGTGCCAGCAGTTCGCCGACTAGCGGGAGGGCCGGCGGGGAGCTGTTTTTT.

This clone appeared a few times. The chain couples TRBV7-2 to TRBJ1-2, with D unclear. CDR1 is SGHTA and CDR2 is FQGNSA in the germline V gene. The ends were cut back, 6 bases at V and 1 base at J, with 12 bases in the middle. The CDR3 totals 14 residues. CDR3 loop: CASSATDLNYGYTF. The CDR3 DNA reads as TGTGCCAGCAGTGCCACAGACCTTAACTATGGCTACACCTTC.

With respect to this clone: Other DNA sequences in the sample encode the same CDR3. The CDR3 DNA reads TGCAGCGTTGACAGTGGCACAGATACGCAGTATTTT. As protein: CSVDSGTDTQYF. The chain joins TRBV29-1 to TRBJ2-3; D is unclear. V was shortened by 3 bases and J by 1 base, with 5 bases between the two germline ends. The germline CDR1 and CDR2 sequences are SQVTM and ANQGSEA. This CDR3 is 12 amino acids long.

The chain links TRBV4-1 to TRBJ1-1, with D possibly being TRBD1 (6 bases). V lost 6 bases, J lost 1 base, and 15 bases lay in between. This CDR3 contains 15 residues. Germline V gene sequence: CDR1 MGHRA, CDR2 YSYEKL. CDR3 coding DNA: TGCGCCAGCAGACCCAGACAGGCGAGGAACACTGAAGCTTTCTTT. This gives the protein CASRPRQARNTEAFF.

CDR3 nucleotides: TGTGCCAGCAGCTTTCGACTAGCGGGAGTCTACGAGCAGTACTTC. It specifies CASSFRLAGVYEQYF. V is TRBV7-2 and J is TRBJ2-7; 12 nucleotides align to TRBD2. CDR1 SGHTA and CDR2 FQGNSA come from the germline V gene. The CDR3 runs 15 residues. V shed 3 bases and J 3 bases; nucleotides not matched to a gene: 3.

The CDR3 is CASSTQGNTEAFF. CDR3 sequence (DNA): TGTGCCAGCAGCACACAGGGGAACACTGAAGCTTTCTTT. The rearrangement uses TRBV7-3 and TRBJ1-1; tentatively, D is TRBD1 (6 bases). The CDR3 sequence is 13 residues long. Trimming stripped 5 bases from V and 1 base from J, with 8 bases between. Germline assignment: CDR1 SGHTA and CDR2 FQGTGA.

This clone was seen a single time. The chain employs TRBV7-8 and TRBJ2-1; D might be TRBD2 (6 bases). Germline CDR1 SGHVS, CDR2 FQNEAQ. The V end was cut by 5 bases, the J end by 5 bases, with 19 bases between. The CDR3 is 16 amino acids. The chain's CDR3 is CASSPFEVAVHNEQFF. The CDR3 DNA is TGTGCCAGCAGCCCCTTTGAGGTAGCGGTACACAATGAGCAGTTCTTC. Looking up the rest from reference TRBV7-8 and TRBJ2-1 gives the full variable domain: GAGVSQSPRYKVAKRGQDVALRCDPISGHVSLFWYQQALGQGPEFLTYFQNEAQLDKSGLPSDRFFAERPEGSVSTLKIQRTQQEDSAVYLCASSPFEVAVHNEQFFGPGTRLTVL.

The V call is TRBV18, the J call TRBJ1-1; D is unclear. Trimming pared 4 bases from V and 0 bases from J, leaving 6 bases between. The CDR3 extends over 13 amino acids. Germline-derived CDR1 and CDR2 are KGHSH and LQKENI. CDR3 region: CASSLAMNTEAFF. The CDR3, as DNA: TGTGCCAGCTCACTCGCTATGAACACTGAAGCTTTCTTT. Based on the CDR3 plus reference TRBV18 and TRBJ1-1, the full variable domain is NAGVMQNPRHLVRRRGQEARLRCSPMKGHSHVYWYRQLPEEGLKFMVYLQKENIIDESGMPKERFSAEFPKEGPSILRIQQVVRGDSAAYFCASSLAMNTEAFFGQGTRLTVV.

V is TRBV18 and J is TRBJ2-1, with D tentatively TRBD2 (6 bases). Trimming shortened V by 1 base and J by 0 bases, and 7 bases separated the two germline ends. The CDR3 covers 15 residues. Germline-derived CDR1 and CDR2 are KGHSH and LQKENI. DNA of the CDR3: TGTGCCAGCTCACCACAGGAGGGCTCCTACAATGAGCAGTTCTTC. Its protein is CASSPQEGSYNEQFF.

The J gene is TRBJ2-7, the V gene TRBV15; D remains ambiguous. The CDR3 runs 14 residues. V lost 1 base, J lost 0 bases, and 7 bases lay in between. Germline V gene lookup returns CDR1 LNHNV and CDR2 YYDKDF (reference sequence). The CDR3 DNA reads TGTGCCACCAGCAGAGCGGGTAGCTCCTACGAGCAGTACTTC. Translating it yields CATSRAGSSYEQYF.

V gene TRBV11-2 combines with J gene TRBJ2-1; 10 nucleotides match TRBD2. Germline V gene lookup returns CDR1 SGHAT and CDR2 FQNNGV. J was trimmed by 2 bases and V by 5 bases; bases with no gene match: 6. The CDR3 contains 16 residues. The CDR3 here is CASSPSGGAAYNEQFF. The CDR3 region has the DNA TGTGCCAGCAGCCCTAGCGGGGGCGCAGCCTACAATGAGCAGTTCTTC.

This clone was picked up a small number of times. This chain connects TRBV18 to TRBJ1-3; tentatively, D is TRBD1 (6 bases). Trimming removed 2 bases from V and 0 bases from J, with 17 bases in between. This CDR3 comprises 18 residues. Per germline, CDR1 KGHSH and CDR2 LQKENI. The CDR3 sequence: CASSPNRAKVFSGNTIYF. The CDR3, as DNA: TGTGCCAGCTCACCAAACAGGGCAAAGGTTTTCTCTGGAAACACCATATATTTT.

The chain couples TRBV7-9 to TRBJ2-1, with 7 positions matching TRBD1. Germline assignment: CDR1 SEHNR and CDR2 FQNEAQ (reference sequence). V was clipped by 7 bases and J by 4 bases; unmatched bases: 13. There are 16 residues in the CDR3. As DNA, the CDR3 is TGTGCCAGCACCGCAGGGGGATCCGGACTGTACAATGAGCAGTTCTTC. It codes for CASTAGGSGLYNEQFF.

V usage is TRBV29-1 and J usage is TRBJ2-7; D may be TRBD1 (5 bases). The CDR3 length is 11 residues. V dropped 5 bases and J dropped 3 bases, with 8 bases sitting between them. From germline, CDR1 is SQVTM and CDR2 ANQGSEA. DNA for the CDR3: TGCAGCGTTAGTCAGGGCTACGAGCAGTACTTC. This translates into CSVSQGYEQYF.

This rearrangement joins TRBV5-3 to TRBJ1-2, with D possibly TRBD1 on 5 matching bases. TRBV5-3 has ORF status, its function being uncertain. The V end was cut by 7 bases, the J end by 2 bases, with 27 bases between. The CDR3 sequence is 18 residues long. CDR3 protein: CARRSGGASRGRNYGYTF. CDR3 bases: TGTGCCAGACGTTCGGGGGGAGCTAGTCGAGGGAGAAACTATGGCTACACCTTC.